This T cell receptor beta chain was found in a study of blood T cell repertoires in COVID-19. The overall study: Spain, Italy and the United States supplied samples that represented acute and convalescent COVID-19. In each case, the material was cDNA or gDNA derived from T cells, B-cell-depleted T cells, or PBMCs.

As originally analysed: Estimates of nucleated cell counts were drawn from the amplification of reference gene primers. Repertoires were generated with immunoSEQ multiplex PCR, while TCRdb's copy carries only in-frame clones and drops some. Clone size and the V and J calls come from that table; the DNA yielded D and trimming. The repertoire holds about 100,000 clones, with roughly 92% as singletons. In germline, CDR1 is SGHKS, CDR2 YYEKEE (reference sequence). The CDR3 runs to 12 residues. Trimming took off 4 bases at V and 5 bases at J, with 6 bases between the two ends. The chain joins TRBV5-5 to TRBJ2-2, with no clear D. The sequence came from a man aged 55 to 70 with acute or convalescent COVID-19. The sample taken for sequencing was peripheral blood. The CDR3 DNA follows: TGTGCCAGCAGCCTCGAGACCGGGGAGCTGTTTTTT. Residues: CASSLETGELFF.